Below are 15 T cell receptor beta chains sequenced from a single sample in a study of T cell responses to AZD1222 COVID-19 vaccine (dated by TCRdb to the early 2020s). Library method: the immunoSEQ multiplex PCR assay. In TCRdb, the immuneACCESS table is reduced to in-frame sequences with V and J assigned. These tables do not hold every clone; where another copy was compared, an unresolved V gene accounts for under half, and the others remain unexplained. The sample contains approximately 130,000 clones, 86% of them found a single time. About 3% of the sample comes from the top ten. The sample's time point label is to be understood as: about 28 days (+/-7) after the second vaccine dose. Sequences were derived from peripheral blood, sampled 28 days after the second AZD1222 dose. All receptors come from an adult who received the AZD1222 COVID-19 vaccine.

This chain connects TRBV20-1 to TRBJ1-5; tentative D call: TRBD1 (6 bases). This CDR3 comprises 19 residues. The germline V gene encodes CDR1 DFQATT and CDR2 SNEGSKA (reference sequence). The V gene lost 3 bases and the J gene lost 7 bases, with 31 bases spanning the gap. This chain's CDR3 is CSASSIVPQGRELVQPQHF. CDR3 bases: TGCAGTGCTAGTTCTATTGTTCCCCAGGGGCGCGAACTGGTGCAGCCCCAGCATTTT.

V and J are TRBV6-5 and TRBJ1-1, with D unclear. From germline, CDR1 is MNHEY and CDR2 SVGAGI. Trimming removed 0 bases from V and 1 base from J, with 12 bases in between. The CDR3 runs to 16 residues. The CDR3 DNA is TGTGCCAGCAGTTACTCGGTCGGGAGGAAGAACACTGAAGCTTTCTTT. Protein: CASSYSVGRKNTEAFF.

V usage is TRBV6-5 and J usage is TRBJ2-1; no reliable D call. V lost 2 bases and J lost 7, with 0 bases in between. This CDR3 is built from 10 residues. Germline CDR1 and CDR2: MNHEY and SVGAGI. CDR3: CASSYNEQFF. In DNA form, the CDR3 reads TGTGCCAGCAGTTACAATGAGCAGTTCTTC.

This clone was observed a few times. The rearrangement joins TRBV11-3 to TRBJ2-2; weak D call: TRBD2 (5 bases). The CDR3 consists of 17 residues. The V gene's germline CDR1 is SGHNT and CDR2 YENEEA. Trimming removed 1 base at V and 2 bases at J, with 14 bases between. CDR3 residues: CASSLGTAVGNTGELFF. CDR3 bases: TGTGCCAGCAGCTTAGGTACAGCGGTGGGCAACACCGGGGAGCTGTTTTTT.

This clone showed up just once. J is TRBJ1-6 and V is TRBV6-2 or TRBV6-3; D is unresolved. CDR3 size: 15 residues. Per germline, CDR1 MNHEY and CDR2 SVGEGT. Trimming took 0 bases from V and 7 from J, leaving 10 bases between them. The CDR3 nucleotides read TGTGCCAGCAGTTACTCAGGCAGGCGGAATTCACCCCTCCACTTT. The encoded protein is CASSYSGRRNSPLHF.

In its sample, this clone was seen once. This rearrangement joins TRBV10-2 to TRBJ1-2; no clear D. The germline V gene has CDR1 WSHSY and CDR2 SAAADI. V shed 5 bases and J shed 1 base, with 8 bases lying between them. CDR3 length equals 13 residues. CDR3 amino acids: CASSLGSNYGYTF. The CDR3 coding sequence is TGCGCCAGCAGTTTGGGCAGTAACTATGGCTACACCTTC.

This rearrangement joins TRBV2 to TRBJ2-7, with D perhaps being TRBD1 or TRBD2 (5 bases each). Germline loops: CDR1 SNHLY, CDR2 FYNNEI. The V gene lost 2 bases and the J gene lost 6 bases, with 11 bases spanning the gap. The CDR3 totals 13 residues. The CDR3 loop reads CASSELGPLEQYF. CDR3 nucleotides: TGTGCCAGCAGTGAACTGGGACCGCTCGAGCAGTACTTC.

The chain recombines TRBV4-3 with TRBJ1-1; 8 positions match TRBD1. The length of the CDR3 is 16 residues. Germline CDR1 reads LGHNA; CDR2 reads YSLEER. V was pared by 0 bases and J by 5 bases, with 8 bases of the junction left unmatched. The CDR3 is CASSQDWQGARTEAFF. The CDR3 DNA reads TGCGCCAGCAGCCAAGATTGGCAGGGGGCAAGGACTGAAGCTTTCTTT.

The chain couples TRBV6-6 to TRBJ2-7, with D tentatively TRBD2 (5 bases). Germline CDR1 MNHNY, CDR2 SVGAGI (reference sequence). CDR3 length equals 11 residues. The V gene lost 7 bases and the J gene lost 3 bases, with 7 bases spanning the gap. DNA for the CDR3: TGTGCCAGCATGGCGGGCTACGAGCAGTACTTC. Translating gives CASMAGYEQYF.

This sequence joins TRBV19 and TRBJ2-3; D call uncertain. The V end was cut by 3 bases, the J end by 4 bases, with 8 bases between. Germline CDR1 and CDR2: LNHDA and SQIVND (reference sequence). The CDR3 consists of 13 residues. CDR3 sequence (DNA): TGTGCCAGTAGTATTGGGTTGGCAGATACGCAGTATTTT. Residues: CASSIGLADTQYF.

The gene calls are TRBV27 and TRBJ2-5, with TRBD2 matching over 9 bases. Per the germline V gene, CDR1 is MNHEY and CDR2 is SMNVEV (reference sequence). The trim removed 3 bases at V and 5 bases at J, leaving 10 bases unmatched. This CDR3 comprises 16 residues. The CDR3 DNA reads TGTGCCAGCAGTTTCGGCGGGGGGGATCCGTACGAGACCCAGTACTTC. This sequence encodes CASSFGGGDPYETQYF.

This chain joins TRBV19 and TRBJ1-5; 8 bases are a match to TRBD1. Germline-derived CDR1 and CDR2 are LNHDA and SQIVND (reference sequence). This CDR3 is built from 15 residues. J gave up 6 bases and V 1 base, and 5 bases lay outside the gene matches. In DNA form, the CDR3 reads TGTGCCAGTAGTATAGGCAGGGGGCGGATTCAGCCCCAGCATTTT. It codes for CASSIGRGRIQPQHF.

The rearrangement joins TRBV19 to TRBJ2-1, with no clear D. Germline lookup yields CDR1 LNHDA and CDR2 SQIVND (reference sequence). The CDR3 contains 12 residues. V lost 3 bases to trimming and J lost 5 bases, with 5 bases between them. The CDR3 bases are TGTGCCAGTAGTATTAGAAACAATGAGCAGTTCTTC. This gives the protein CASSIRNNEQFF.

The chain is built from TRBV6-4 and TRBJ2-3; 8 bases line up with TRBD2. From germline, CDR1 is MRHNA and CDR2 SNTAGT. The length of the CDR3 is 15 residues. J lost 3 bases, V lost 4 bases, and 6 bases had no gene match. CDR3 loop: CASSVQAGATDTQYF. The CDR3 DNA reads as TGTGCCAGCAGTGTCCAAGCGGGGGCTACAGATACGCAGTATTTT.

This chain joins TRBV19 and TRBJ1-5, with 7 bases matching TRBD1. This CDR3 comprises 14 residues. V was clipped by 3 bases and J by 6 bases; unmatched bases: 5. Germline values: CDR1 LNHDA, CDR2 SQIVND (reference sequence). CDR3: CASSIFAGGQPQHF. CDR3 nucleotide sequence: TGTGCCAGTAGTATCTTCGCAGGGGGTCAGCCCCAGCATTTT.